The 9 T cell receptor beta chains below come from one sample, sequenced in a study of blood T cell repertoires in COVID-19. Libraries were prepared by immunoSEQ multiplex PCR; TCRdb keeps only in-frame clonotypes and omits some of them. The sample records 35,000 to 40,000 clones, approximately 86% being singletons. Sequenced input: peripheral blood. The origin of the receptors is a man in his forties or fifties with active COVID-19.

CDR3 sequence (DNA): TGTGCCAGCACCGACGTGGGGAGGGGAGATACGCAGTATTTT. This codes for CASTDVGRGDTQYF. This sequence joins TRBV6-5 and TRBJ2-3; 7 bases fit TRBD2. There are 14 residues in the CDR3. Germline V lookup: CDR1 MNHEY, CDR2 SVGAGI. Germline trimming cut 7 bases from V and 5 bases from J; bases unmatched to any gene: 9.

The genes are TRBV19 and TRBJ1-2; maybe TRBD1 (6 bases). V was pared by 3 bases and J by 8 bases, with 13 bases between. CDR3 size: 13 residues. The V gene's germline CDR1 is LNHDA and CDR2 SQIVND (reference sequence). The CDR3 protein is CASSIQLQGGYTF. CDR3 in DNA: TGTGCCAGTAGTATCCAACTACAGGGAGGCTACACCTTC.

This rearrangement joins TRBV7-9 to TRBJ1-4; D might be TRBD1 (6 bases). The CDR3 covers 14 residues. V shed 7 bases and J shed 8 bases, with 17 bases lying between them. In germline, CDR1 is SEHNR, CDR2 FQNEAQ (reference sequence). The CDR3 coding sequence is TGTGCCAGCACCCGAGCAGGGGATCGGGAAAAACTGTTTTTT. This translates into CASTRAGDREKLFF.

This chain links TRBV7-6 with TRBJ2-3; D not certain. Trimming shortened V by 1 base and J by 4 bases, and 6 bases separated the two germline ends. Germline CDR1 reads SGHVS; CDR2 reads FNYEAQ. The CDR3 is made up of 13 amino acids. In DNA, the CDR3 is TGTGCCAGCAGCTTAGTTCTCTCAGATACGCAGTATTTT. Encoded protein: CASSLVLSDTQYF.

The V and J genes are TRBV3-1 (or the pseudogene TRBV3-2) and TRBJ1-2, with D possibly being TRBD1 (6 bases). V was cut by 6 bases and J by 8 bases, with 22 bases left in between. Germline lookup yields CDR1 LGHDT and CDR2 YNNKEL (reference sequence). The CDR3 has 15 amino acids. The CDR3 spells CASRTLQRRGAGYTF. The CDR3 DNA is TGTGCCAGCAGAACACTTCAAAGACGGGGGGCCGGCTACACCTTC.

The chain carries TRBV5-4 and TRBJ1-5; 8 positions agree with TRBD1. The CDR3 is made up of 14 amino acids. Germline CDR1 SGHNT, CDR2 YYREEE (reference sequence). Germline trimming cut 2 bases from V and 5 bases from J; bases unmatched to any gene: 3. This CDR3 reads CASSLQGVHQPQHF. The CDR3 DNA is TGTGCCAGCAGCTTACAGGGGGTTCATCAGCCCCAGCATTTT.

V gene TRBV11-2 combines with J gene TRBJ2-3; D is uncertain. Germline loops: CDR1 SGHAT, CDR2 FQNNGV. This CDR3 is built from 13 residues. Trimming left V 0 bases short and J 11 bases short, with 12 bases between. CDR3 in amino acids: CASSLDPPSGQYF. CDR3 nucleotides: TGTGCCAGCAGCTTAGACCCCCCATCGGGGCAGTATTTT.

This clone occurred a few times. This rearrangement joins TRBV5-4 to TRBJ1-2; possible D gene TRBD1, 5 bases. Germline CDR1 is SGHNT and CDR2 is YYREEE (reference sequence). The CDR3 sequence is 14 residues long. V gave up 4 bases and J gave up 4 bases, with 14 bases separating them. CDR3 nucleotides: TGTGCCAGCAGCGCCCTGGGACTCCTCTATGGCTACACCTTC. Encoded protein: CASSALGLLYGYTF.

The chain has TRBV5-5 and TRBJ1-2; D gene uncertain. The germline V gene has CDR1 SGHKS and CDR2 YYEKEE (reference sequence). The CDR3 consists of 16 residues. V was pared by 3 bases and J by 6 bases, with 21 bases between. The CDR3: CASSSGGSGVLDGYTF. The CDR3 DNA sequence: TGTGCCAGCAGCTCGGGAGGGTCAGGCGTTCTAGATGGCTACACCTTC.